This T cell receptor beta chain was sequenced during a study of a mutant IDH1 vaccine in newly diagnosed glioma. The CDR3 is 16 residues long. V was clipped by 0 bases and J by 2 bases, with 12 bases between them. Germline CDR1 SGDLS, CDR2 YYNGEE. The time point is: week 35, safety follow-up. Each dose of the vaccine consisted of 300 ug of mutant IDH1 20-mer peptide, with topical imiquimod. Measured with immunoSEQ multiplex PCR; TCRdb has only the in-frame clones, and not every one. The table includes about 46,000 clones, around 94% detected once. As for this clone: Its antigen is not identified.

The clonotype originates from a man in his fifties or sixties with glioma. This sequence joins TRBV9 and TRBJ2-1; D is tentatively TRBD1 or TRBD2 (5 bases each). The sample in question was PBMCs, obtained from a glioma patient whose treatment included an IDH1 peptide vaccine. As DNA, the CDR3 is TGTGCCAGCAGCGTAGGACTGGGACCTCCCTACAATGAGCAGTTCTTC. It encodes CASSVGLGPPYNEQFF.